What follows are 28 T cell receptor beta chains derived from one specimen sequenced in a study of cytomegalovirus exposure and HLA in healthy donors. Assay used: immunoSEQ multiplex PCR; TCRdb lists only in-frame clones, some missing. Here the sample spans some 170,000 clones, roughly 86% being singletons. Sequencing input: PBMCs. The receptors were sampled from a man in his late teens or twenties in good health and CMV-seropositive.

This chain connects TRBV7-2 to TRBJ2-5; the D gene is possibly TRBD2 (6 bases). Germline V gives CDR1 SGHTA, CDR2 FQGNSA. The CDR3 contains 14 residues. Trimming pared 6 bases from V and 1 base from J, leaving 12 bases between. The CDR3 DNA follows: TGTGCCAGCAGTTGGGACTTCCTCCAAGAGACCCAGTACTTC. Amino acid sequence: CASSWDFLQETQYF.

The genes are TRBV5-1 and TRBJ2-3; D gene ambiguous. Per germline, CDR1 SGHRS and CDR2 YFSETQ. With 4 bases removed from V and 0 bases from J, the gap between germline ends came to 9 bases. This CDR3 has 14 amino acids. CDR3 bases: TGCGCCAGCAGCCAACTACTTAGCACAGATACGCAGTATTTT. Protein product: CASSQLLSTDTQYF.

The chain's CDR3 is CASSPPIAFNEQFF. Here the CDR3 DNA reads TGTGCCAGCAGTCCCCCAATAGCTTTCAATGAGCAGTTCTTC. This chain uses TRBV28 with TRBJ2-1; D not resolved. V shed 5 bases and J shed 6 bases, with 14 bases lying between them. The germline V gene encodes CDR1 MDHEN and CDR2 SYDVKM. The CDR3 covers 14 residues.

This chain links TRBV4-2 with TRBJ1-2, with 7 bases that match TRBD1. CDR3 length: 14 amino acids. Trimming cost V 2 bases and J 2 bases; bases outside gene matches: 2. Germline lookup yields CDR1 LGHNA and CDR2 YNFKEQ. The CDR3 loop is CASSQSGGNYGYTF. CDR3 DNA: TGTGCCAGCAGCCAATCAGGGGGGAACTATGGCTACACCTTC.

V usage is TRBV19 and J usage is TRBJ2-7; D not certain. The CDR3 has 14 residues. The germline V and J ends were trimmed by 3 bases and 0 bases, with 9 bases remaining between them. Looked up from germline, CDR1 is LNHDA and CDR2 is SQIVND (reference sequence). The CDR3: CASSMRVDSYEQYF. The CDR3 DNA reads as TGTGCCAGTAGTATGCGTGTCGACTCCTACGAGCAGTACTTC.

The J gene is TRBJ1-4, the V gene TRBV5-4, with D perhaps matching TRBD1 (5 bases). The germline V gene encodes CDR1 SGHNT and CDR2 YYREEE (reference sequence). The CDR3 contains 15 residues. Trimming cost V 1 base and J 7 bases, with 14 bases left between them. In DNA form, the CDR3 reads TGTGCCAGCAGCTTGAATCAGGGTGGAAGTGAAAAACTGTTTTTT. Translated: CASSLNQGGSEKLFF.

This chain links TRBV14 with TRBJ2-1; 7 bases align to TRBD2. The CDR3 covers 12 residues. V gave up 4 bases and J gave up 7 bases; unmatched junction bases: 1. Germline CDR1 and CDR2: SGHDN and FVKESK. The CDR3 sequence is CASSLSGNEQFF. In DNA, the CDR3 is TGTGCCAGCAGCCTTAGCGGGAATGAGCAGTTCTTC.

The genes are TRBV27 and TRBJ2-1; 13 nucleotides agree with TRBD2. The CDR3 runs 17 residues. The trim removed 6 bases at V and 6 bases at J, leaving 11 bases unmatched. CDR1 MNHEY and CDR2 SMNVEV come from the germline V gene (reference sequence). CDR3 amino acids: CASRAKLAGGASNEQFF. The CDR3 nucleotides read TGTGCCAGCAGGGCCAAACTAGCGGGAGGGGCCAGCAATGAGCAGTTCTTC.

The chain is built from TRBV5-6 and TRBJ2-1; 11 nucleotides line up with TRBD2. Trimming took 0 bases from V and 3 from J; bases not matched to a gene: 2. The CDR3 totals 16 residues. Germline V lookup: CDR1 SGHDT, CDR2 YYEEEE. CDR3: CASSLDSGGVYNEQFF. CDR3 sequence (DNA): TGTGCCAGCAGCTTGGATAGCGGGGGGGTCTACAATGAGCAGTTCTTC.

The chain has TRBV18 and TRBJ2-3, with 7 bases aligning to TRBD1. The germline gives CDR1 KGHSH, CDR2 LQKENI. CDR3 size: 15 residues. V shed 3 bases, J shed 6 bases, and the junction held 9 bases outside the gene matches. The CDR3 nucleotides read TGTGCCAGCTCACCCCGACAAGGGGGCAGGGATACGCAGTATTTT. Its protein is CASSPRQGGRDTQYF.

V usage is TRBV9 and J usage is TRBJ2-3, with 7 nucleotides matching TRBD2. The CDR3 extends over 15 amino acids. The junction had 11 bases not matched to a gene; V was cut back by 4 bases and J by 6 bases. The germline gives CDR1 SGDLS, CDR2 YYNGEE. CDR3 DNA: TGTGCCAGCAGCAGTGGGACCCACGGGGGGGATACGCAGTATTTT. This sequence encodes CASSSGTHGGDTQYF.

The chain carries TRBV2 and TRBJ2-7, with a possible D match to TRBD2 (6 bases). The V end was cut by 8 bases, the J end by 0 bases, with 20 bases between. This CDR3 region has 16 residues. The germline V gene encodes CDR1 SNHLY and CDR2 FYNNEI. The CDR3 DNA reads as TGTGCCAGCGACGACCCCACTAGCCCCAGCTCCTACGAGCAGTACTTC. It is translated as CASDDPTSPSSYEQYF.

This chain joins TRBV28 and TRBJ2-1; 16 positions match TRBD2. The CDR3 runs to 24 residues. Per germline, CDR1 MDHEN and CDR2 SYDVKM. Losses at the gene ends were 6 bases for V and 0 bases for J; bases not matched to a gene: 23. For the CDR3, the DNA is TGTGCCAGCAGGGACACCGGGGGACTAGCGGGAGGGCCTTCTTATTCGAGCTCCTACAATGAGCAGTTCTTC. Translating gives CASRDTGGLAGGPSYSSSYNEQFF.

This chain connects TRBV6-1 to TRBJ1-3, with D uncertain. Trimming removed 4 bases at V and 0 bases at J, with 13 bases between. Germline V gene data show CDR1 as MNHNS and CDR2 as SASEGT. The CDR3 spans 16 residues. The DNA of the CDR3 is TGTGCCAGCAGTGTACCATCTATTCACTCTGGAAACACCATATATTTT. This codes for CASSVPSIHSGNTIYF.

Note on this clone: This sample includes further DNA sequences coding for the same CDR3. The V call is TRBV7-2, the J call TRBJ2-3; the match to TRBD2 covers 8 bases. V shed 0 bases and J 5 bases; nucleotides not matched to a gene: 1. The CDR3 covers 14 residues. Germline loops: CDR1 SGHTA, CDR2 FQGNSA. CDR3 bases: TGTGCCAGCAGCTTAGCCGGGGGGGTAGATACGCAGTATTTT. It encodes CASSLAGGVDTQYF.

The CDR3 sequence is CASSPRQVGGEKLFF. The CDR3 DNA reads TGTGCCAGCAGTCCCCGACAGGTAGGGGGTGAAAAACTGTTTTTT. The chain recombines TRBV28 with TRBJ1-4; tentative D call: TRBD1 (6 bases). The CDR3 runs to 15 residues. Germline CDR1 MDHEN, CDR2 SYDVKM. Trimming left V 5 bases short and J 7 bases short, with 17 bases between.

The rearrangement links TRBV5-1 to TRBJ2-3, with 7 nucleotides matching TRBD2. CDR1 and CDR2 (germline): SGHRS, YFSETQ. The CDR3 has 16 amino acids. The ends lost 3 bases at V and 4 bases at J; junction bases unmatched: 11. The CDR3 DNA reads TGCGCCAGCAGCTCGACTAGCTCGGAAGGGGCAGATACGCAGTATTTT. Its protein is CASSSTSSEGADTQYF.

The J gene is TRBJ2-1, the V gene TRBV5-1, with TRBD2 matching 9 bases. The V gene end was trimmed by 7 bases and the J gene end by 8 bases; junction bases not matched to a gene: 13. The CDR3 length is 15 residues. The V gene's germline CDR1 is SGHRS and CDR2 YFSETQ. CDR3 protein: CASAGAGGPIDEQFF. CDR3 in DNA: TGCGCCAGCGCAGGTGCGGGAGGGCCTATCGATGAGCAGTTCTTC.

This sequence joins TRBV18 and TRBJ1-5, with D unclear. Per germline, CDR1 KGHSH and CDR2 LQKENI. With 1 base removed from V and 7 bases from J, the gap between germline ends came to 8 bases. This CDR3 has 13 residues. CDR3 sequence reads: CASSPQEEQPQHF. CDR3 DNA: TGTGCCAGCTCACCACAGGAGGAACAGCCCCAGCATTTT. The full variable domain, its missing parts supplied by reference TRBV18 and TRBJ1-5, is NAGVMQNPRHLVRRRGQEARLRCSPMKGHSHVYWYRQLPEEGLKFMVYLQKENIIDESGMPKERFSAEFPKEGPSILRIQQVVRGDSAAYFCASSPQEEQPQHFGDGTRLSIL.

The sample holds one count of this clone. The chain joins TRBV10-2 to TRBJ2-7, with 14 positions matching TRBD2. CDR1 WSHSY and CDR2 SAAADI come from the germline V gene. Trimming at V came to 6 bases and at J to 4 bases, leaving 14 bases not matched to a gene. CDR3 length equals 18 residues. CDR3 sequence reads: CASSGTGTSGSVAYEQYF. CDR3 nucleotides: TGCGCCAGCAGCGGGACCGGGACTAGCGGGAGTGTAGCGTACGAGCAGTACTTC.

The chain joins TRBV10-1 to TRBJ2-3, with a tentative D call TRBD2 (5 bases). The CDR3 is 15 amino acids. Trimming took off 1 base at V and 2 bases at J, with 10 bases between the two ends. The germline V gene has CDR1 WNHNN and CDR2 SYGVQD (reference sequence). The CDR3 region has the DNA TGCGCCAGCAGTGAGTTCGAGCGGTACACAGATACGCAGTATTTT. Its protein is CASSEFERYTDTQYF.

The V gene is TRBV5-1, the J gene TRBJ1-4; 8 bases line up with TRBD1. V lost 4 bases and J lost 6; bases outside the gene matches: 8. The CDR3 has 15 residues. The germline CDR1 and CDR2 sequences are SGHRS and YFSETQ. The CDR3 here is CASSRTGNLDEKLFF. In nucleotides, the CDR3 is TGCGCCAGCAGCAGGACAGGGAATCTAGATGAAAAACTGTTTTTT.

The table lists this clone with a count of one. This sequence joins TRBV19 and TRBJ1-4; unclear D gene. CDR1 and CDR2 from the germline V gene are LNHDA and SQIVND (reference sequence). This CDR3 comprises 13 residues. Trimming took off 6 bases at V and 8 bases at J, with 13 bases between the two ends. The CDR3 spells CASSYSPSEKLFF. The CDR3, as DNA: TGTGCCAGTAGCTATTCACCGTCGGAAAAACTGTTTTTT.

The chain is built from TRBV28 and TRBJ2-7; 10 bases align to TRBD1. With 5 bases clipped from V and 3 bases from J, the junction kept 7 bases outside the gene matches. Germline lookup yields CDR1 MDHEN and CDR2 SYDVKM. The CDR3 totals 15 residues. Here the CDR3 reads CASSPPGQGNYEQYF. DNA of the CDR3: TGTGCCAGCAGTCCCCCGGGACAGGGGAACTACGAGCAGTACTTC.

The CDR3 DNA is TGCGCCAGCAGCTTGAGGACTAGCGGTTTACAGTACTTC. This translates into CASSLRTSGLQYF. The chain uses TRBV5-1 and TRBJ2-5; the match to TRBD2 covers 10 bases. Per the germline V gene, CDR1 is SGHRS and CDR2 is YFSETQ. The V and J ends lost 1 base and 11 bases, in that order; junction bases with no gene match: 5. The CDR3 spans 13 residues.

This clone showed up just a few times. V usage is TRBV15 and J usage is TRBJ1-5; possible D gene TRBD1, 5 bases. The V end lost 8 bases, the J end lost 5 bases, and 13 bases lay between the germline ends. Germline V gene data show CDR1 as LNHNV and CDR2 as YYDKDF (reference sequence). The CDR3 is 13 amino acids. The CDR3 sequence: CATGQGTHQPQHF. CDR3 DNA: TGTGCCACCGGGCAGGGTACACATCAGCCCCAGCATTTT.

The chain uses TRBV5-1 and TRBJ2-7, with D perhaps matching TRBD2 (6 bases). Looked up from germline, CDR1 is SGHRS and CDR2 is YFSETQ. The V end was cut by 3 bases, the J end by 0 bases, with 13 bases between. The CDR3 consists of 15 residues. The DNA of the CDR3 is TGCGCCAGCAGCTCGGGACTCTCGAGCTCCTACGAGCAGTACTTC. Its translation: CASSSGLSSSYEQYF.

The chain is built from TRBV15 and TRBJ2-7; TRBD2 might be the D (6 bases). The CDR3 consists of 15 residues. The germline V gene has CDR1 LNHNV and CDR2 YYDKDF (reference sequence). The ends were cut back, 4 bases at V and 2 bases at J, with 15 bases in the middle. The DNA of the CDR3 is TGTGCCACCAGCATTCCGCAGGAGGGCACCTACGAGCAGTACTTC. Its translation: CATSIPQEGTYEQYF.